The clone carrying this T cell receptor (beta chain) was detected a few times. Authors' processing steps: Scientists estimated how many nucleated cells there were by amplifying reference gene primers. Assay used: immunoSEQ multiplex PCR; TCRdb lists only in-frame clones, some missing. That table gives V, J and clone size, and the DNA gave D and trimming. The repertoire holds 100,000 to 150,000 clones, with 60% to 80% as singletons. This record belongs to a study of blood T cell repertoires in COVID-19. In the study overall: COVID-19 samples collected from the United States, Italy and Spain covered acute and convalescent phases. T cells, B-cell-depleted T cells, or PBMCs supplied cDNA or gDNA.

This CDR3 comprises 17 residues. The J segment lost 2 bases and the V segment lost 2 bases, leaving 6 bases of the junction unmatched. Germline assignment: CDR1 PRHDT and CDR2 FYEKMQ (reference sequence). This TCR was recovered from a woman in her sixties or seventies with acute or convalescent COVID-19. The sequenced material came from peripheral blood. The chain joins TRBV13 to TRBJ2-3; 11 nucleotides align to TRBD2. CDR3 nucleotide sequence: TGTGCCAGCAGCTTATCTCCGACTAGCGGGGACACAGATACGCAGTATTTT. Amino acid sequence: CASSLSPTSGDTDTQYF.